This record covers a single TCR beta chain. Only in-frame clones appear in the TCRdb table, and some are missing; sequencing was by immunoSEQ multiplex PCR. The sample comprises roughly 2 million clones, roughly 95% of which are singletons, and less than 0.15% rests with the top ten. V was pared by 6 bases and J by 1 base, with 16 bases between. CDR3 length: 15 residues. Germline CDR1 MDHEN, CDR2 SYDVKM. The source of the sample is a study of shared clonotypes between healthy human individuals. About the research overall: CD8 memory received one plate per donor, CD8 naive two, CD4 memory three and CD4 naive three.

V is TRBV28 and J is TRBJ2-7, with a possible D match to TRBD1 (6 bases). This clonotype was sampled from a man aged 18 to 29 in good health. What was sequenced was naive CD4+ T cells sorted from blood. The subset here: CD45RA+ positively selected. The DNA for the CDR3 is TGTGCCAGCAGGCCCCCCGGGACAAAGTCCTACGAGCAGTACTTC. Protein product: CASRPPGTKSYEQYF.